The 14 T cell receptor beta chains below come from one sample, sequenced in a study of shared clonotypes between healthy human individuals. Sequencing used immunoSEQ multiplex PCR; TCRdb keeps in-frame clones, though not all of them. This repertoire shows just over 2,000,000 clones, about 95% found once; its top ten account for more than 0.1%. The sample taken for sequencing was naive CD4+ T cells sorted from blood. The subset is: CD45RA+ positively selected. These receptors all stem from a man aged 18-30 years in good health.

J is TRBJ2-7 and V is TRBV19; TRBD1 aligns across 10 bases. Germline CDR1 LNHDA, CDR2 SQIVND (reference sequence). This CDR3 is built from 14 residues. Losses at the gene ends were 6 bases for V and 6 bases for J; bases not matched to a gene: 8. CDR3 sequence reads: CASSPDRGSGEQYF. DNA of the CDR3: TGTGCCAGTAGCCCGGACAGGGGGTCGGGCGAGCAGTACTTC.

This sequence joins TRBV6-1 and TRBJ1-1; 7 nucleotides agree with TRBD1. Trimming took 6 bases from V and 1 from J; bases not matched to a gene: 5. CDR1 is MNHNS, CDR2 SASEGT, per germline. The CDR3 totals 14 residues. CDR3 bases: TGTGCCAGCAGCTACAGGGGTAAGAACACTGAAGCTTTCTTT. Its translation is CASSYRGKNTEAFF.

This clone turned up a few times. The chain joins TRBV6-1 to TRBJ2-5; D remains ambiguous. The CDR3 is made up of 13 amino acids. Trimming shortened V by 3 bases and J by 5 bases, and 10 bases separated the two germline ends. In germline, CDR1 is MNHNS, CDR2 SASEGT. This chain's CDR3 is CASSDSIRETQYF. DNA for the CDR3: TGTGCCAGCAGTGATAGCATTAGGGAGACCCAGTACTTC.

The chain carries TRBV6-5 and TRBJ2-2; 9 bases map to TRBD1. CDR3 length: 14 residues. V shed 8 bases and J 0 bases; nucleotides not matched to a gene: 1. Germline assignment: CDR1 MNHEY and CDR2 SVGAGI. The CDR3 DNA reads as TGTGCCAGCTACAGGGGGCCGAACACCGGGGAGCTGTTTTTT. Translating gives CASYRGPNTGELFF.

The chain has TRBV19 and TRBJ1-6; 9 nucleotides line up with TRBD1. After removal of 2 bases from V and 8 bases from J, the junction contained 4 bases not matched to a gene. CDR1 is LNHDA and CDR2 is SQIVND in the germline V gene (reference sequence). CDR3 size: 15 residues. The CDR3 reads CASSITGGNHSPLHF. The DNA of the CDR3 is TGTGCCAGTAGTATAACAGGGGGCAATCATTCACCCCTCCACTTT.

V gene TRBV2 combines with J gene TRBJ2-1, with D unclear. Trimming shortened V by 6 bases and J by 2 bases, and 11 bases separated the two germline ends. Germline CDR1 reads SNHLY; CDR2 reads FYNNEI. The CDR3 is made up of 14 amino acids. CDR3 nucleotide sequence: TGTGCCAGCAGCCTACAGTTAGCCTACAATGAGCAGTTCTTC. Translating it yields CASSLQLAYNEQFF.

CDR3 amino acids: CASSGGDTDTQYF. Written as DNA, the CDR3 is TGTGCCAGCAGTGGGGGTGACACAGATACGCAGTATTTT. V usage is TRBV6-5 and J usage is TRBJ2-3; tentatively, D is TRBD1 or TRBD2 (5 bases each). The CDR3 loop spans 13 amino acids. V lost 5 bases to trimming and J lost 2 bases, with 8 bases between them. CDR1 and CDR2 (germline): MNHEY, SVGAGI.

The J gene is TRBJ2-3, the V gene TRBV7-9, with a weak D call TRBD1 (6 bases). The length of the CDR3 is 14 residues. The V and J ends lost 6 bases and 6 bases respectively, with 16 bases between them. The germline V gene has CDR1 SEHNR and CDR2 FQNEAQ (reference sequence). CDR3 nucleotides: TGTGCCAGCAGTATCAGGACAGAATCGGATACGCAGTATTTT. It yields the protein CASSIRTESDTQYF.

This chain connects TRBV5-1 to TRBJ2-7, with TRBD1 identical over 7 bases. This CDR3 region has 16 residues. Trimming cost V 4 bases and J 3 bases; bases outside gene matches: 13. The V gene's germline CDR1 is SGHRS and CDR2 YFSETQ. The CDR3 nucleotides read TGCGCCAGCAGCCGTTGGGTAGGGGACAGTAGCTACGAGCAGTACTTC. Protein: CASSRWVGDSSYEQYF.

This chain links TRBV28 with TRBJ2-7; the match to TRBD1 covers 10 bases. CDR1 is MDHEN and CDR2 is SYDVKM in the germline V gene. The CDR3 runs to 16 residues. Trimming took 5 bases from V and 6 from J; bases not matched to a gene: 13. The CDR3 sequence is CASSPARTGGFGEQYF. The CDR3 nucleotides are TGTGCCAGCAGTCCCGCCCGGACAGGGGGGTTTGGCGAGCAGTACTTC.

V is TRBV4-3 and J is TRBJ2-1, with D possibly matching TRBD2 (5 bases). The CDR3 is made up of 14 amino acids. Germline V gene data show CDR1 as LGHNA and CDR2 as YSLEER. Trimming left V 5 bases short and J 7 bases short, with 15 bases between. The CDR3 is CASSLLLALNEQFF. The CDR3 DNA sequence: TGCGCCAGCAGCTTACTCCTAGCCCTTAATGAGCAGTTCTTC.

This chain connects TRBV7-2 to TRBJ1-2; 11 bases agree with TRBD1. Trimming took 5 bases from V and 7 from J; bases not matched to a gene: 6. In germline, CDR1 is SGHTA, CDR2 FQGNSA. CDR3 length: 14 residues. The CDR3 coding sequence is TGTGCCAGCAGCCTAGGACAGGGGGCTCTTGGCTACACCTTC. This encodes CASSLGQGALGYTF.

This clone was counted between two and nine times. Other DNA sequences in this specimen translate into the identical CDR3. The gene calls are TRBV7-2 and TRBJ1-2; D gene unclear. CDR3 length equals 11 residues. Germline V CDR1 and CDR2: SGHTA, FQGNSA. With 4 bases removed from V and 5 bases from J, the gap between germline ends came to 5 bases. The CDR3 here is CASSSLYGYTF. CDR3 nucleotide sequence: TGTGCCAGCAGCTCGTTGTATGGCTACACCTTC.

V and J are TRBV30 and TRBJ1-5; no reliable D call. V lost 7 bases, J lost 11 bases, and 6 bases lay in between. There are 8 residues in the CDR3. The germline V gene has CDR1 GTSNPN and CDR2 SVGIG (reference sequence). CDR3 loop: CALPTQHF. As DNA, the CDR3 is TGTGCCTTACCAACCCAGCATTTT.